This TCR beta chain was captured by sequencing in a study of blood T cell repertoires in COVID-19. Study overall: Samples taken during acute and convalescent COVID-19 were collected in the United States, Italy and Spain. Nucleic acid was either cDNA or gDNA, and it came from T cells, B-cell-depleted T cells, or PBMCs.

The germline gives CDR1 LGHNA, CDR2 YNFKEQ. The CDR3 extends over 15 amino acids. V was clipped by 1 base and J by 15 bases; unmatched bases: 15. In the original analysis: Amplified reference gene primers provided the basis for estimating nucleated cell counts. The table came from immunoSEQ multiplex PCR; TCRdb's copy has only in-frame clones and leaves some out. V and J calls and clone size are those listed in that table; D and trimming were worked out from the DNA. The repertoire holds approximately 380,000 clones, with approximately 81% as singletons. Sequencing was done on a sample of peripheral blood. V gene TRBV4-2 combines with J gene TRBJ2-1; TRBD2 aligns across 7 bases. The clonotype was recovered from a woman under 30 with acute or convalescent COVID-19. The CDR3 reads CASSQAGVAGKEWFF. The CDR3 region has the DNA TGTGCCAGCAGCCAAGCAGGAGTAGCGGGTAAGGAGTGGTTCTTC.